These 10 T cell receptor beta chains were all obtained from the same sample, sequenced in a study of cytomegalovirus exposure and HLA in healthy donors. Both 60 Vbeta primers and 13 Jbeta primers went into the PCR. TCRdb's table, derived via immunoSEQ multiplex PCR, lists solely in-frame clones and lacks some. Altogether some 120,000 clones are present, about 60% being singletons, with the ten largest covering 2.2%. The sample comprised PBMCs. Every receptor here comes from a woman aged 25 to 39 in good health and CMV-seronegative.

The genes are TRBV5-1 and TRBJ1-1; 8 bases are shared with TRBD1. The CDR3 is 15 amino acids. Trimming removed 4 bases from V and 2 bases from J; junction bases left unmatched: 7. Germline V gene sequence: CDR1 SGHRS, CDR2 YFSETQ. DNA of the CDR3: TGCGCCAGCAGCCCAGGACAGGGCTACAACACTGAAGCTTTCTTT. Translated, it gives CASSPGQGYNTEAFF.

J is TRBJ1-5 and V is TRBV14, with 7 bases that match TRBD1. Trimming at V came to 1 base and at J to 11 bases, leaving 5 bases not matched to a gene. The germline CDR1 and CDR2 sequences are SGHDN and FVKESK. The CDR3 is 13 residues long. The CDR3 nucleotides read TGTGCCAGCAGCCAAGGGGACAGCGCTTCCCAGCATTTT. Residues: CASSQGDSASQHF.

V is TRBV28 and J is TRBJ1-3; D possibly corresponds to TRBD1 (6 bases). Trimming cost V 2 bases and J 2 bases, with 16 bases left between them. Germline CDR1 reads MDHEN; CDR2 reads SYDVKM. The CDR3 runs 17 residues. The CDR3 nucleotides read TGTGCCAGCAGTTTAGTGAGGGGGGGCAGGGCTGGAAACACCATATATTTT. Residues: CASSLVRGGRAGNTIYF.

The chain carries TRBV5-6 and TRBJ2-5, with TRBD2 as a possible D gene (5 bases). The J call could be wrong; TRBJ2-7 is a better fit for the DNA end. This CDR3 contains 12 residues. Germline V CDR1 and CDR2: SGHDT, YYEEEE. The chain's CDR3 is CASSQLGYEQYF. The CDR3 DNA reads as TGTGCCAGCAGCCAACTAGGCTACGAGCAGTACTTC.

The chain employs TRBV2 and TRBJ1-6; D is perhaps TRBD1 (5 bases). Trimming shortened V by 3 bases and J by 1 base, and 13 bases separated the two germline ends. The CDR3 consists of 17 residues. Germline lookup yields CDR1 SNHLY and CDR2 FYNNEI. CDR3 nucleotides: TGTGCCAGCAGTGACATAGGAGGGGCGTCCTATAATTCACCCCTCCACTTT. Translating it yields CASSDIGGASYNSPLHF.

The CDR3 sequence is CASSQDQQPYNEQFF. DNA for the CDR3: TGCGCCAGCAGCCAAGATCAACAGCCCTACAATGAGCAGTTCTTC. The rearrangement links TRBV4-3 to TRBJ2-1; D not resolved. V was shortened by 0 bases and J by 2 bases, with 8 bases between the two germline ends. The CDR3 totals 15 residues. Germline V gives CDR1 LGHNA, CDR2 YSLEER.

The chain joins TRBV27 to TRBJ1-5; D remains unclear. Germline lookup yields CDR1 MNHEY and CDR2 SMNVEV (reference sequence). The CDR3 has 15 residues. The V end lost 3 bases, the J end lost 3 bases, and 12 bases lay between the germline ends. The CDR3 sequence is CASSLRAGLNQPQHF. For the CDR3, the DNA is TGTGCCAGCAGTTTGCGAGCAGGTCTCAATCAGCCCCAGCATTTT.

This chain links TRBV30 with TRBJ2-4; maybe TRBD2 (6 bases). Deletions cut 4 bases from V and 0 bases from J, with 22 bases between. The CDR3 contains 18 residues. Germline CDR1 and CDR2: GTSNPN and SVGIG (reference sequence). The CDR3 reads CAWKSAGPGDLAKNIQYF. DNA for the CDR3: TGTGCCTGGAAGAGTGCAGGGCCGGGAGACCTAGCCAAAAACATTCAGTACTTC.

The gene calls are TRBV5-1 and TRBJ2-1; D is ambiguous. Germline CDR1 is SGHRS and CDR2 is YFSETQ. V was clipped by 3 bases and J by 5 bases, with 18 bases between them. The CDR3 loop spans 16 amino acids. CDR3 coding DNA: TGCGCCAGCAGCTCGCTAGGTTGGCCACGTAACAATGAGCAGTTCTTC. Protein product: CASSSLGWPRNNEQFF.

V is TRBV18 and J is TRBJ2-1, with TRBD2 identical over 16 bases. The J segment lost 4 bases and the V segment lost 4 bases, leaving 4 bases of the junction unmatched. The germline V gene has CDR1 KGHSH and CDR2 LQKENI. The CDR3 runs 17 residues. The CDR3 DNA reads TGTGCCAGCTCACGGCAGGGACTAGCGGGAGGGTACAATGAGCAGTTCTTC. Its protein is CASSRQGLAGGYNEQFF.